This T cell receptor beta chain was identified during a study of T cells expressing NK-cell markers. On the study more broadly: The authors sequenced eight donors, of whom seven were HCMV-seropositive and one was seronegative. Overall study results and limits: Four donors likewise had their CD3+CD56-NKG2C+ fraction led by these clonotypes.

Germline CDR1 is SGHVS and CDR2 is FQNEAQ. This CDR3 contains 15 residues. Points on this clonotype: Its antigen is currently unknown.

With the 5' RACE reads reprocessed, TCRdb shows one record per CDR3 protein and no DNA. Recorded for this sample: under 600,000 distinct CDR3 sequences. The chain employs TRBV7-8 and TRBJ1-5. This TCR came from a woman aged 50 to 60 in good health. The sample consisted of blood T cells: a sorted CD56 or NKG2C T cell subset, CD4+ or CD8+ T cells, or bulk PBMC T cells (not recorded which). The CDR3 protein is CASSPTGVWGGHQHF. The full variable domain, rest sourced from reference TRBV7-8 and TRBJ1-5, is GAGVSQSPRYKVAKRGQDVALRCDPISGHVSLFWYQQALGQGPEFLTYFQNEAQLDKSGLPSDRFFAERPEGSVSTLKIQRTQQEDSAVYLCASSPTGVWGGHQHFGDGTRLSIL.